A selection of T cell receptor beta chains follows, all from one sample in a study of post-analysis software for immune sequencing data. In TCRdb, the PCR reads were re-called with MiXCR into one record per CDR3 protein. The sample lists 350,000 to 500,000 distinct CDR3 sequences, approximately 37% occurring once. The sequenced sample consisted of blood. These TCRs come from a girl under 10 years old with multiple sclerosis. Both conserved end residues are part of each CDR3. A D gene is named only where the DNA matches it firmly. Clone size, where shown, is once, few, many, or a class for clones that have expanded.

J | V | size | D | length | CDR3 | DNA
TRBJ2-7 | TRBV7-9 | NA | NA | 13 | CASSFRGDYEQYF | TGTGCCAGCAGCTTCAGGGGCGACTACGAGCAGTACTTC
TRBJ2-3 | TRBV29-1 | NA | TRBD2 | 14 | CSSALAGSTDTQYF | TGCAGCTCGGCACTAGCGGGGAGCACAGATACGCAGTATTTT
TRBJ2-2 | TRBV4-1 | NA | NA | 14 | CASSQLQETGELFF | TGCGCCAGCAGCCAACTACAGGAAACCGGGGAGCTGTTTTTT
TRBJ2-2 | TRBV20-1 | few | TRBD1 | 15 | CSSTHDRGGTGELFF | TGCAGTTCCACCCACGACAGGGGTGGGACCGGGGAGCTGTTTTTT
TRBJ2-7 | TRBV15 | NA | NA | 18 | CATSSRIDIGGGADEQYF | TGTGCCACCAGCTCCCGCATAGACATAGGGGGGGGGGCCGACGAGCAGTACTTC
TRBJ2-1 | TRBV15 | NA | TRBD2 | 15 | CATEISGGAYNEQFF | TGTGCCACCGAGATAAGCGGGGGGGCCTACAATGAGCAGTTCTTC
TRBJ2-1 | TRBV3-1 | NA | NA | 14 | CASSPDRPYNEQFF | TGTGCCAGCAGCCCCGACCGACCCTACAATGAGCAGTTCTTC
TRBJ2-5 | TRBV11-2 | NA | NA | 16 | CASSPDSRGRRETQYF | TGTGCCAGCAGCCCTGACTCTCGGGGACGTAGGGAGACCCAGTACTTC
TRBJ2-5 | TRBV20-1 | few | NA | 11 | CSVPGRETQYF | TGCAGTGTCCCGGGGCGAGAGACCCAGTACTTC
TRBJ2-3 | TRBV12-5 | NA | TRBD2 | 17 | CASGLPRLAGGADTQYF | TGTGCTAGTGGTTTGCCCCGACTAGCGGGAGGGGCAGATACGCAGTATTTT
TRBJ2-1 | TRBV5-6 | NA | NA | 17 | CASSSIRQAPTGNEQFF | TGTGCCAGCAGCTCAATAAGACAGGCCCCAACGGGCAATGAGCAGTTCTTC
TRBJ2-3 | TRBV20-1 | NA | NA | 12 | CSASGLADTQYF | TGCAGTGCCTCGGGACTCGCAGATACGCAGTATTTT
TRBJ2-7 | TRBV7-2 | NA | TRBD2 | 16 | CASSLAPSGGANEQYF | TGTGCCAGCAGCTTAGCGCCTAGCGGGGGGGCCAATGAGCAGTACTTC
TRBJ2-5 | TRBV28 | NA | NA | 13 | CASRFGGRETQYF | TGTGCCAGCAGGTTTGGAGGGCGGGAGACCCAGTACTTC
TRBJ1-2 | TRBV5-1 | NA | TRBD1 | 12 | CATRQGLYGYTF | TGCGCCACCAGACAGGGTTTATATGGCTACACCTTC
TRBJ2-7 | TRBV5-5 | few | TRBD1 | 15 | CASSLEGQGTYEQYF | TGTGCCAGCAGCTTGGAGGGACAGGGGACCTACGAGCAGTACTTC
TRBJ2-5 | TRBV18 | once | NA | 13 | CASSPGLNNEQYF | TGTGCCAGCTCACCTGGACTAAACAATGAGCAGTACTTC
TRBJ2-7 | TRBV4-3 | NA | NA | 13 | CASSQYRGYEQYF | TGCGCCAGCAGCCAATACCGGGGCTACGAGCAGTACTTC
TRBJ2-3 | TRBV7-2 | NA | TRBD2 | 16 | CASSLRGGHRTDTQYF | TGTGCCAGCAGCCTGCGGGGGGGGCATCGCACAGATACGCAGTATTTT
TRBJ2-5 | TRBV12-3/TRBV12-4 | NA | NA | 10 | CATPPETQYF | TGTGCCACCCCTCCCGAGACCCAGTACTTC
TRBJ1-1 | TRBV6-1 | NA | NA | 17 | CASSDPGEGVVNTEAFF | TGTGCCAGCAGTGACCCCGGGGAGGGGGTGGTGAACACTGAAGCTTTCTTT
TRBJ2-1 | TRBV7-2 | NA | TRBD2 | 15 | CASSSGGFSYNEQFF | TGTGCCAGCAGCAGCGGGGGCTTCTCCTACAATGAGCAGTTCTTC
TRBJ1-5 | TRBV7-2 | NA | NA | 15 | CASSLTGLSSQPQHF | TGTGCCAGCAGCTTAACAGGACTATCAAGTCAGCCCCAGCATTTT
TRBJ2-1 | TRBV14 | NA | TRBD2 | 19 | CASSYIGREQTISYNEQFF | TGTGCCAGCAGCTACATTGGGCGGGAGCAGACGATCTCCTACAATGAGCAGTTCTTC
TRBJ1-5 | TRBV6-6 | few | NA | 13 | CASSPGPNQPQHF | TGTGCCAGCAGTCCGGGACCGAATCAGCCCCAGCATTTT
TRBJ2-5 | TRBV20-1 | few | NA | 16 | CSARDFRGWYQETQYF | TGCAGTGCTAGAGATTTTAGGGGCTGGTACCAAGAGACCCAGTACTTC
TRBJ2-7 | TRBV29-1 | many | TRBD1 | 14 | CSVWTGTHIYEQYF | TGCAGCGTTTGGACAGGGACCCACATCTACGAGCAGTACTTC
TRBJ2-1 | TRBV27 | few | NA | 13 | CASSLSAGDEQFF | TGTGCCAGCAGTTTATCCGCCGGGGATGAGCAGTTCTTC
TRBJ2-1 | TRBV20-1 | NA | NA | 14 | CSATGSSLYNEQFF | TGCAGTGCAACGGGATCTTCGCTCTACAATGAGCAGTTCTTC
TRBJ2-3 | TRBV4-2 | few | TRBD2 | 18 | CASSLLGELAKSTDTQYF | TGTGCCAGCAGCCTCCTCGGCGAACTAGCGAAGAGCACAGATACGCAGTATTTT
TRBJ2-3 | TRBV6-5 | NA | NA | 17 | CASSYSSWLAGTDTQYF | TGTGCCAGCAGTTACTCGAGTTGGCTAGCCGGGACAGATACGCAGTATTTT
TRBJ1-2 | TRBV29-1 | NA | NA | 14 | CSVEDRGGGNRYTF | TGCAGCGTTGAAGATCGGGGGGGAGGGAACCGCTACACCTTC
TRBJ2-1 | TRBV3-1 | NA | NA | 15 | CASSQVSPAYNEQFF | TGTGCCAGCAGCCAAGTAAGTCCAGCCTACAATGAGCAGTTCTTC
TRBJ2-7 | TRBV28 | NA | NA | 13 | CASSSPGLYGQYF | TGTGCCAGCAGTTCCCCCGGCCTCTACGGGCAGTACTTC
TRBJ2-7 | TRBV28 | few | NA | 14 | CASSLWGTSYEQYF | TGTGCCAGCAGTTTATGGGGGACTTCCTACGAGCAGTACTTC
TRBJ2-5 | TRBV18 | few | TRBD2 | 16 | CASSPIGAGEAETQYF | TGTGCCAGCTCACCAATCGGAGCGGGAGAGGCGGAGACCCAGTACTTC
TRBJ1-1 | TRBV7-9 | NA | NA | 13 | CASSLGRAPEAFF | TGTGCCAGCAGCCTAGGCCGGGCCCCTGAAGCTTTCTTT
TRBJ2-1 | TRBV29-1 | few | NA | 15 | CSVEGGTRSYNEQFF | TGCAGCGTTGAAGGGGGGACCCGCTCCTACAATGAGCAGTTCTTC
TRBJ2-3 | TRBV15 | once | NA | 14 | CATSRPGFTDTQYF | TGTGCCACTTCTCGACCGGGGTTCACAGATACGCAGTATTTT
TRBJ1-2 | TRBV12-3/TRBV12-4 | few | NA | 15 | CASSLLNRASGGYTF | TGTGCCAGCAGTTTACTGAACAGGGCCAGTGGTGGCTACACCTTC
TRBJ2-6 | TRBV4-1 | few | NA | 20 | CASSQGRETLIISGANVLTF | TGCGCCAGCAGCCAAGGGCGCGAGACACTTATCATCTCTGGGGCCAACGTCCTGACTTTC